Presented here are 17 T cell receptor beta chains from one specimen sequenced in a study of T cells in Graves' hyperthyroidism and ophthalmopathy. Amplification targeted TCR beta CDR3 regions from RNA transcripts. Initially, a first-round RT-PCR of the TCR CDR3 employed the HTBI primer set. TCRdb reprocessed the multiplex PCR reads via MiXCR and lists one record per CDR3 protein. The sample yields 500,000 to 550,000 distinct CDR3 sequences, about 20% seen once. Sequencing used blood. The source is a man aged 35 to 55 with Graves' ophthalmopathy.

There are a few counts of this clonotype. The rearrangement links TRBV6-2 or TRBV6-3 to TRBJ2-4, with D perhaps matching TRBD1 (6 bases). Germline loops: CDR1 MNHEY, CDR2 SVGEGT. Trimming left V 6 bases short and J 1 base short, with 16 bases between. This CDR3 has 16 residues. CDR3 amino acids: CASRSGGHLAKNIQYF. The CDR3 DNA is TGTGCCAGCAGGTCTGGGGGCCACTTGGCCAAAAACATTCAGTACTTC.

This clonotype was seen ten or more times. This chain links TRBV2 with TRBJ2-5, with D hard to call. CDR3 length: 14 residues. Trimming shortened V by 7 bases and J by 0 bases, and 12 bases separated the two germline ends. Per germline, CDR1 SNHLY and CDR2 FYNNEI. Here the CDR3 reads CASTPPPYQETQYF. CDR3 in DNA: TGTGCCAGCACTCCTCCTCCGTACCAAGAGACCCAGTACTTC.

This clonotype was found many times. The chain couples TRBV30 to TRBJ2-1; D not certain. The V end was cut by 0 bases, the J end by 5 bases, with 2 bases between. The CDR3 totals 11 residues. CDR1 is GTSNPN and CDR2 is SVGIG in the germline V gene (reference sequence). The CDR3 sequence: CAWSVHNEQFF. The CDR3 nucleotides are TGTGCCTGGAGTGTACACAATGAGCAGTTCTTC.

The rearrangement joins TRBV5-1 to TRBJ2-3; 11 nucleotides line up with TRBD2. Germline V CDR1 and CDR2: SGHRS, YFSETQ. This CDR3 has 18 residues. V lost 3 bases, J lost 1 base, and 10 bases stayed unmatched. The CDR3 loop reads CASSSAGTSGPRTDTQYF. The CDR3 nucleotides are TGCGCCAGCAGCTCGGCAGGGACTAGCGGTCCACGCACAGATACGCAGTATTTT.

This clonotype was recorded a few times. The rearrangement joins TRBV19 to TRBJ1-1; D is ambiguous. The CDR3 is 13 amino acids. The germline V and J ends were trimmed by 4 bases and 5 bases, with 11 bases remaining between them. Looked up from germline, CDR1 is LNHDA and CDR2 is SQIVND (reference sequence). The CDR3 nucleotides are TGTGCCAGTAGTAGGAAAGGATCGACTGAAGCTTTCTTT. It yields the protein CASSRKGSTEAFF.

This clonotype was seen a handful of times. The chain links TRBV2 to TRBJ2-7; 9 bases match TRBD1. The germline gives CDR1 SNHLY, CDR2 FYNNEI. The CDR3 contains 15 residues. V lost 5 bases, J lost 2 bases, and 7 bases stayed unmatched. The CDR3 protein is CASSIGTGLPYEQYF. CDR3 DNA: TGTGCCAGCAGTATCGGGACAGGGTTACCCTACGAGCAGTACTTC.

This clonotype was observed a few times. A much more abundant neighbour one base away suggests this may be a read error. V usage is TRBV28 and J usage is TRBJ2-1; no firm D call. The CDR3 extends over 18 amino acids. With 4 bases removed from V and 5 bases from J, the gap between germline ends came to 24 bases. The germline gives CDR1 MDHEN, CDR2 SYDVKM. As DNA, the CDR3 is TGTGCCAGCAGTTCCTCTGGGATTAGTTTCATTTCCGACAATGAGCAGTTCTTC. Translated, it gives CASSSSGISFISDNEQFF. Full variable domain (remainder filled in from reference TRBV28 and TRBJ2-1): DVKVTQSSRYLVKRTGEKVFLECVQDMDHENMFWYRQDPGLGLRLIYFSYDVKMKEKGDIPEGYSVSREKKERFSLILESASTNQTSMYLCASSSSGISFISDNEQFFGPGTRLTVL.

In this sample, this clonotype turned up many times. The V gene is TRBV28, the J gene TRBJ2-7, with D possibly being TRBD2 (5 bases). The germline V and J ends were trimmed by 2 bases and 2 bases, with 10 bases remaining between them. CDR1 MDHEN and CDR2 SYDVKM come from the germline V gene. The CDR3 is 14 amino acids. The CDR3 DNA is TGTGCCAGCAGTTTAACGGGGTTTGCCTACGAGCAGTACTTC. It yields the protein CASSLTGFAYEQYF.

The CDR3 DNA is TGTGCCAGTACCAACACTGACAGGGGAATGAATGAGCAGTTCTTC. Translating gives CASTNTDRGMNEQFF. This chain uses TRBV19 with TRBJ2-1, with 8 bases fitting TRBD1. The germline CDR1 and CDR2 sequences are LNHDA and SQIVND (reference sequence). The CDR3 has 15 residues. The junction had 12 bases not matched to a gene; V was cut back by 7 bases and J by 7 bases.

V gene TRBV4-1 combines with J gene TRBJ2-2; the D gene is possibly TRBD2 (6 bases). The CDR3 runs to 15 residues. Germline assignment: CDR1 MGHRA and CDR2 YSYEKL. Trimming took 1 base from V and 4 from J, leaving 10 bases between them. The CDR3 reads CASSQAPGLTGELFF. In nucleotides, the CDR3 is TGCGCCAGCAGCCAAGCCCCGGGACTCACCGGGGAGCTGTTTTTT.

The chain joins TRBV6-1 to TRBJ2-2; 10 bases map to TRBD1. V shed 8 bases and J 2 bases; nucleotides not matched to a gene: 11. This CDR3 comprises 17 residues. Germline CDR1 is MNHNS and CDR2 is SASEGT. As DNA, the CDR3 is TGTGCCAGCGGGTATGGACAGGGGGAACCCAACACCGGGGAGCTGTTTTTT. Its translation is CASGYGQGEPNTGELFF.

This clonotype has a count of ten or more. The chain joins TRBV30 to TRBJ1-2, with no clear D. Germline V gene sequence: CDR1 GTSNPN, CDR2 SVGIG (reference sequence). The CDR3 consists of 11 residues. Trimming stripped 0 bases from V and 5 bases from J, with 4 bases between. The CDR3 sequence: CAWSVRYGYTF. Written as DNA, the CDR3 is TGTGCCTGGAGTGTCAGATATGGCTACACCTTC.

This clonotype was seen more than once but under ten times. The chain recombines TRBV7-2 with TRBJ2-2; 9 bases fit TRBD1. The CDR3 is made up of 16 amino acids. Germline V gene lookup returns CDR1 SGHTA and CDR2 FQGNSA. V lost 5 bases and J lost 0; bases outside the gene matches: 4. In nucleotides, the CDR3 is TGTGCCAGCAGCCGAAGACAGGGGGCGAACACCGGGGAGCTGTTTTTT. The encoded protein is CASSRRQGANTGELFF.

For the CDR3, the DNA is TGTGCCAGCAGCCACCCCTACTCCTACGAGCAGTACTTC. Amino acid sequence: CASSHPYSYEQYF. The V call is TRBV7-9, the J call TRBJ2-7; D is ambiguous. CDR1 SEHNR and CDR2 FQNEAQ come from the germline V gene (reference sequence). Trimming stripped 5 bases from V and 0 bases from J, with 8 bases between. The length of the CDR3 is 13 residues. The full variable domain, its missing parts supplied by reference TRBV7-9 and TRBJ2-7, is DTGVSQNPRHKITKRGQNVTFRCDPISEHNRLYWYRQTLGQGPEFLTYFQNEAQLEKSRLLSDRFSAERPKGSFSTLEIQRTEQGDSAMYLCASSHPYSYEQYFGPGTRLTVT.

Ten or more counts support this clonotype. In DNA, the CDR3 is TGTGCCACCAGTGATGGGGACAGCCCCTCCCAGCATTTT. It specifies CATSDGDSPSQHF. The chain couples TRBV24-1 to TRBJ1-5; 7 positions agree with TRBD1. Germline V gene lookup returns CDR1 KGHDR and CDR2 SFDVKD. The CDR3 is 13 amino acids. V lost 3 bases and J lost 11; bases outside the gene matches: 6.

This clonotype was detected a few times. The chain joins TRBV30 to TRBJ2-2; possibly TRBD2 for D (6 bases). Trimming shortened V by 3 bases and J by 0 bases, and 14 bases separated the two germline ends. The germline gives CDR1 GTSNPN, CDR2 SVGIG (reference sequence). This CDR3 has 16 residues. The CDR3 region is CAWRGLGGSNTGELFF. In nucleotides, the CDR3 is TGTGCCTGGAGAGGCCTGGGGGGATCGAACACCGGGGAGCTGTTTTTT.

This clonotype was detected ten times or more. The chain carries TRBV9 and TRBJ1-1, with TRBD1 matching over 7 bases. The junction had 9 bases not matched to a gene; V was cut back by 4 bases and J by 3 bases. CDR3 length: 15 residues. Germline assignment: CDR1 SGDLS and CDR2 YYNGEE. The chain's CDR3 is CASSPWDRTYTEAFF. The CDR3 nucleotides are TGTGCCAGCAGCCCCTGGGACAGAACCTACACTGAAGCTTTCTTT. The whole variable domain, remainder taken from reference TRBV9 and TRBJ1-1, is DSGVTQTPKHLITATGQRVTLRCSPRSGDLSVYWYQQSLDQGLQFLIQYYNGEERAKGNILERFSAQQFPDLHSELNLSSLELGDSALYFCASSPWDRTYTEAFFGQGTRLTVV.